Below are 14 T cell receptor beta chains sequenced from a single sample in a study of blood T cell repertoires in COVID-19 (dated by TCRdb to between 2020 and 2021). To prepare the library, the immunoSEQ multiplex PCR assay was applied. Drawn from immuneACCESS, this table holds only the in-frame rearrangements with V and J called that TCRdb kept. Clones are partly lost; checked studies trace under half to an unresolved V gene and leave the rest unexplained. For this sample there are fewer than 200,000 clones; 80% to 95% appear just once. The top ten constitute more than 4.5% of the sample. Sequences were obtained from peripheral blood. These receptors were collected from a man aged 25-40 years with COVID-19, enrolled during active disease.

J is TRBJ1-5 and V is TRBV3-1 (or the pseudogene TRBV3-2); 12 nucleotides agree with TRBD1. CDR3 length: 17 residues. Germline V gene lookup returns CDR1 LGHDT and CDR2 YNNKEL (reference sequence). With 3 bases clipped from V and 1 base from J, the junction kept 4 bases outside the gene matches. CDR3: CASSQGTGGLSNQPQHF. The CDR3 nucleotides read TGTGCCAGCAGCCAGGGGACAGGGGGCCTGAGCAATCAGCCCCAGCATTTT.

This chain uses TRBV9 with TRBJ2-1; 9 nucleotides match TRBD1. V lost 3 bases, J lost 4 bases, and 8 bases stayed unmatched. CDR3 size: 16 residues. Germline V lookup: CDR1 SGDLS, CDR2 YYNGEE. The CDR3 here is CASSADPGQGYNEQFF. CDR3 DNA: TGTGCCAGCAGCGCTGATCCGGGACAGGGTTACAATGAGCAGTTCTTC.

The chain uses TRBV10-3 and TRBJ1-3, with a weak D call TRBD1 (6 bases). The CDR3 runs to 16 residues. The V end lost 6 bases, the J end lost 0 bases, and 15 bases lay between the germline ends. Germline V CDR1 and CDR2: ENHRY, SYGVKD. CDR3 nucleotides: TGTGCCATCAGGGTGAGACAGGACTTCTCTGGAAACACCATATATTTT. This sequence encodes CAIRVRQDFSGNTIYF.

The chain employs TRBV11-2 and TRBJ1-2; a weak D match, TRBD1 (5 bases). The CDR3 covers 13 residues. Trimming shortened V by 1 base and J by 9 bases, and 12 bases separated the two germline ends. In germline, CDR1 is SGHAT, CDR2 FQNNGV. In DNA form, the CDR3 reads TGTGCCAGCAGCTTAGCTAGTGACAGACGCTACACCTTC. It encodes CASSLASDRRYTF.

The gene calls are TRBV20-1 and TRBJ2-3, with 10 bases fitting TRBD2. This CDR3 has 16 residues. In germline, CDR1 is DFQATT, CDR2 SNEGSKA (reference sequence). Unmatched junction bases numbered 12, after V lost 3 bases and J lost 6 bases. The CDR3 reads CSASIPSGRLLDTQYF. CDR3 nucleotides: TGCAGTGCTAGTATTCCTAGCGGGAGATTGTTGGATACGCAGTATTTT.

Of note for this clone: Other DNA sequences from this sample encode an identical CDR3 as well. The J gene is TRBJ2-7, the V gene TRBV5-1, with 8 bases lining up with TRBD2. The CDR3 contains 16 residues. J gave up 2 bases and V 0 bases, and 7 bases lay outside the gene matches. Germline CDR1 is SGHRS and CDR2 is YFSETQ. CDR3: CASSLAPSGGTYEQYF. In DNA, the CDR3 is TGCGCCAGCAGCTTGGCCCCCAGCGGGGGCACCTACGAGCAGTACTTC. Full variable domain (outside the CDR3, taken from reference TRBV5-1 and TRBJ2-7): KAGVTQTPRYLIKTRGQQVTLSCSPISGHRSVSWYQQTPGQGLQFLFEYFSETQRNKGNFPGRFSGRQFSNSRSEMNVSTLELGDSALYLCASSLAPSGGTYEQYFGPGTRLTVT.

Notes on this clone: The sample contains more than one DNA sequence encoding this CDR3. This chain links TRBV7-3 with TRBJ2-1, with TRBD2 matching over 9 bases. After removal of 5 bases from V and 7 bases from J, the junction contained 6 bases not matched to a gene. CDR1 SGHTA and CDR2 FQGTGA come from the germline V gene. CDR3 length equals 14 residues. CDR3 sequence (DNA): TGTGCCAGCAGCCCGGGGACTAGCAATAATGAGCAGTTCTTC. It encodes CASSPGTSNNEQFF.

The chain employs TRBV15 and TRBJ2-7, with TRBD2 identical over 8 bases. The V gene end was trimmed by 5 bases and the J gene end by 5 bases; junction bases not matched to a gene: 5. This CDR3 spans 13 amino acids. Germline V CDR1 and CDR2: LNHNV, YYDKDF (reference sequence). The CDR3 spells CATSASGRNEQYF. CDR3 coding DNA: TGTGCCACCAGCGCCAGCGGGAGAAACGAGCAGTACTTC.

This chain connects TRBV18 to TRBJ1-2; no clear D gene. Germline CDR1 and CDR2: KGHSH and LQKENI. The V and J ends lost 0 bases and 2 bases respectively, with 10 bases between them. The CDR3 spans 15 residues. The CDR3 reads CASSPPSGRNYGYTF. CDR3 bases: TGTGCCAGCTCACCACCTTCTGGCAGGAACTATGGCTACACCTTC. Filled out from reference TRBV18 and TRBJ1-2, the complete variable domain reads NAGVMQNPRHLVRRRGQEARLRCSPMKGHSHVYWYRQLPEEGLKFMVYLQKENIIDESGMPKERFSAEFPKEGPSILRIQQVVRGDSAAYFCASSPPSGRNYGYTFGSGTRLTVV.

V is TRBV5-6 and J is TRBJ1-1, with D perhaps TRBD1 (6 bases). Germline V gene sequence: CDR1 SGHDT, CDR2 YYEEEE. The ends were cut back, 3 bases at V and 11 bases at J, with 11 bases in the middle. The CDR3 covers 11 residues. The CDR3 DNA follows: TGTGCCAGCAGCTGGGGGGGCTTTGCTTTCTTT. Translating it yields CASSWGGFAFF.

The chain carries TRBV28 and TRBJ1-6; D is perhaps TRBD1 (6 bases). CDR1 is MDHEN and CDR2 is SYDVKM in the germline V gene. CDR3 length equals 15 residues. Deletions cut 4 bases from V and 6 bases from J, with 13 bases between. The CDR3 loop is CASSSPRGSNSPLHF. The CDR3 DNA reads TGTGCCAGCAGTTCCCCCAGGGGAAGTAATTCACCCCTCCACTTT.

The chain joins TRBV4-1 to TRBJ2-7; weak D call: TRBD1 (6 bases). The germline gives CDR1 MGHRA, CDR2 YSYEKL. The CDR3 sequence is 14 residues long. The germline V and J ends were trimmed by 3 bases and 3 bases, with 12 bases remaining between them. CDR3 sequence (DNA): TGCGCCAGCAGCCACGGTACAGGGTTCTACGAGCAGTACTTC. The encoded protein is CASSHGTGFYEQYF.

This chain connects TRBV6-2 or TRBV6-3 to TRBJ2-7, with D perhaps matching TRBD1 (6 bases). CDR1 and CDR2 (germline): MNHEY, SVGEGT. The CDR3 length is 13 residues. V was pared by 5 bases and J by 8 bases, with 16 bases between. CDR3 nucleotides: TGTGCCAGCAGTCCGTTACACAGGGCCAAGCAGTACTTC. Encoded protein: CASSPLHRAKQYF.

J is TRBJ2-5 and V is TRBV7-2; maybe TRBD2 (6 bases). The V end lost 7 bases, the J end lost 4 bases, and 19 bases lay between the germline ends. The germline CDR1 and CDR2 sequences are SGHTA and FQGNSA. The CDR3 covers 15 residues. CDR3 sequence: CASTSSGRGGETQYF. CDR3 DNA sequence: TGTGCCAGCACCTCCTCGGGGCGGGGTGGAGAGACCCAGTACTTC.